This T cell receptor (beta chain) appears in the sequencing data of a study of blood T cell repertoires in COVID-19. Participants were aged about 18 to 100 years from around 25 US areas. Cohort assignment relied on participant-reported clinical history. For recovered donors of Cohort 3, there were two negative PCRs, clearance, or symptom resolution. Original processing notes: Reference gene primer amplification in the assay estimated nucleated cell counts. Some clones are missing from TCRdb's copy, which holds only in-frame ones; the method was immunoSEQ multiplex PCR. The V and J calls and the clone size are those of that table, but D and trimming were determined from the DNA. Among around 290,000 clones listed, approximately 88% were seen once. The clonotype originates from a woman aged 40-49 years who had recovered from COVID-19. The specimen was PBMCs or T cells enriched from blood (not recorded which).

CDR3 coding DNA: TGTGCCAGCAGCTTATTGATGGCCTCTAACTATGGCTACACCTTC. Amino acid sequence: CASSLLMASNYGYTF. The rearrangement links TRBV11-2 to TRBJ1-2; D gene unclear. Germline-derived CDR1 and CDR2 are SGHAT and FQNNGV. CDR3 length: 15 residues. The ends were cut back, 2 bases at V and 0 bases at J, with 10 bases in the middle.